This is a list of T cell receptor beta chains from one sample in a study of T cell changes during pregnancy in multiple sclerosis. Generated by immunoSEQ multiplex PCR, the TCRdb table keeps only in-frame clones and is missing some. This table has 19,000 or so clones, over 80% appearing once. Sequenced material: CD8+ T cells from peripheral blood mononuclear cells, taken after pregnancy. The source of these receptors is a female donor in good health, enrolled as a control in a pregnancy study. CDR3s include the opening cysteine and the closing phenylalanine or tryptophan. D genes are given only for firm matches.

CDR3: CASSPGGISGANVLTF; J: TRBJ2-6; D: TRBD1; length: 16; V: TRBV6-4
CDR3: CASSQGTGGYNEQFF; J: TRBJ2-1; D: TRBD2; length: 15; V: TRBV4-3
CDR3: CASSLEPYNEQFF; J: TRBJ2-1; D: NA; length: 13; V: TRBV5-1
CDR3: CASSPAGSSYNSPLHF; J: TRBJ1-6; D: NA; length: 16; V: TRBV7-9
CDR3: CASSPQGLALSSSYNEQFF; J: TRBJ2-1; D: TRBD2; length: 19; V: TRBV13
CDR3: CASRRLEETQYF; J: TRBJ2-5; D: NA; length: 12; V: TRBV7-2
CDR3: CASSVGNTDTQYF; J: TRBJ2-3; D: NA; length: 13; V: TRBV9
CDR3: CASSFGGAGTEAFF; J: TRBJ1-1; D: NA; length: 14; V: TRBV27
CDR3: CASTGEEDTIYF; J: TRBJ1-3; D: NA; length: 12; V: TRBV11-3
CDR3: CASGPPTGMNTEAFF; J: TRBJ1-1; D: NA; length: 15; V: TRBV12-5
CDR3: CASSYSAGLVLYGYTF; J: TRBJ1-2; D: NA; length: 16; V: TRBV6-5
CDR3: CAISASLREPEAFF; J: TRBJ1-1; D: NA; length: 14; V: TRBV10-3
CDR3: CASSFGGAYEQYF; J: TRBJ2-7; D: NA; length: 13; V: TRBV5-1
CDR3: CASGVWPQHF; J: TRBJ1-5; D: NA; length: 10; V: TRBV27
CDR3: CAWSLGTGDGYTF; J: TRBJ1-2; D: TRBD1; length: 13; V: TRBV30
CDR3: CASSGEGFSTDTQYF; J: TRBJ2-3; D: NA; length: 15; V: TRBV9
CDR3: CASSLNRVAFF; J: TRBJ1-1; D: NA; length: 11; V: TRBV5-6
CDR3: CASSLNGQGNQPQHF; J: TRBJ1-5; D: TRBD1; length: 15; V: TRBV7-9
CDR3: CASSLGTGGGNTIYF; J: TRBJ1-3; D: TRBD1; length: 15; V: TRBV5-5
CDR3: CASSTGQTNRAFF; J: TRBJ1-1; D: NA; length: 13; V: TRBV7-8
CDR3: CASSLSRGHLNTGELFF; J: TRBJ2-2; D: NA; length: 17; V: TRBV7-3
CDR3: CAWSEGSGTEAFF; J: TRBJ1-1; D: NA; length: 13; V: TRBV30
CDR3: CASSPRWGGDSPLHF; J: TRBJ1-6; D: NA; length: 15; V: TRBV5-1
CDR3: CASSLGGANQPQHF; J: TRBJ1-5; D: NA; length: 14; V: TRBV5-1
CDR3: CASSLGGRGRSYEQYF; J: NA; D: TRBD2; length: 16; V: TRBV13
CDR3: CASSNTGTADSGANVLTF; J: TRBJ2-6; D: TRBD1; length: 18; V: TRBV5-6
CDR3: CASSSDRQGYTEAFF; J: TRBJ1-1; D: TRBD1; length: 15; V: TRBV7-9
CDR3: CASSLEGRLSNQPQHF; J: TRBJ1-5; D: NA; length: 16; V: TRBV7-3
CDR3: CASSFEGGLTDTQYF; J: TRBJ2-3; D: NA; length: 15; V: TRBV11-2
CDR3: CASKRADVDYNSPLHF; J: TRBJ1-6; D: NA; length: 16; V: TRBV2
CDR3: CAWSPGQGVAEAFF; J: TRBJ1-1; D: TRBD1; length: 14; V: TRBV30
CDR3: CASSLRDRVVSGYTF; J: TRBJ1-2; D: TRBD1; length: 15; V: TRBV13
CDR3: CASSSNGLASPYEQYF; J: TRBJ2-7; D: TRBD2; length: 16; V: TRBV18
CDR3: CASSISLGDYEQYF; J: TRBJ2-7; D: NA; length: 14; V: TRBV19
CDR3: CASSLGQGRNTEAFF; J: TRBJ1-1; D: TRBD1; length: 15; V: TRBV11-3
CDR3: CASSSIPGDGTDTQYF; J: TRBJ2-3; D: NA; length: 16; V: TRBV7-9
CDR3: CASSPPGLLGNTIYF; J: TRBJ1-3; D: NA; length: 15; V: TRBV6-5
CDR3: CASSIDGEVYEQYF; J: TRBJ2-7; D: NA; length: 14; V: TRBV19
CDR3: CASSSDGTLSNYGYTF; J: TRBJ1-2; D: NA; length: 16; V: TRBV7-3
CDR3: CASSQDGNYNSPLHF; J: TRBJ1-6; D: NA; length: 15; V: TRBV27
CDR3: CASSQDPRVDTQYF; J: TRBJ2-3; D: NA; length: 14; V: TRBV4-2